Following are 8 T cell receptor beta chains from one sample sequenced in a study of T cells expressing NK-cell markers. TCRdb processed the 5' RACE reads again and assigns one entry to each CDR3 protein, with no DNA. This sample contains hundreds of thousands of distinct CDR3 sequences. Sequencing input: blood T cells: a sorted CD56 or NKG2C T cell subset, CD4+ or CD8+ T cells, or bulk PBMC T cells (not recorded which). The receptors here all came from a man aged 18 to 69 in good health.

The chain combines TRBV18 with TRBJ2-2; TCRdb designates TRBD1, a call that cannot be tested without DNA. The CDR3 consists of 16 residues. CDR1 KGHSH and CDR2 LQKENI come from the germline V gene. CDR3 sequence reads: CASSSSGTLSTGELFF.

CDR3 region: CASSQRQGGEQYF. The chain carries TRBV3-1 and TRBJ2-7; the D call from TCRdb, TRBD1, cannot be confirmed without DNA. This CDR3 contains 13 residues. Germline loops: CDR1 LGHDT, CDR2 YNNKEL (reference sequence).

The chain employs TRBV6-2 or TRBV6-3 and TRBJ2-1; TCRdb indicates TRBD1, and absent DNA this call remains unverified. The V gene's germline CDR1 is MNHEY and CDR2 SVGEGT. The CDR3 has 14 residues. CDR3 sequence reads: CASRALNRGYEQFF.

V gene TRBV19 combines with J gene TRBJ2-1; TCRdb gives TRBD1 as the D gene, but with no DNA this cannot be confirmed. Per the germline V gene, CDR1 is LNHDA and CDR2 is SQIVND (reference sequence). This CDR3 has 13 residues. CDR3 residues: CASRDRGYNEQFF. The variable domain in full, with the rest retrieved from reference TRBV19 and TRBJ2-1, is DGGITQSPKYLFRKEGQNVTLSCEQNLNHDAMYWYRQDPGQGLRLIYYSQIVNDFQKGDIAEGYSVSREKKESFPLTVTSAQKNPTAFYLCASRDRGYNEQFFGPGTRLTVL.

CDR3 region: CASSVDRRQPQHF. The V call is TRBV11-2, the J call TRBJ1-5; TCRdb names TRBD1, which stays unverified in the absence of DNA. Germline V lookup: CDR1 SGHAT, CDR2 FQNNGV. CDR3 length equals 13 residues.

The chain couples TRBV7-9 to TRBJ2-1. The CDR3 sequence is 16 residues long. Germline lookup yields CDR1 SEHNR and CDR2 FQNEAQ (reference sequence). The CDR3 sequence is CASSSGTWSSYNEQFF. Filled out from reference TRBV7-9 and TRBJ2-1, the complete variable domain reads DTGVSQNPRHKITKRGQNVTFRCDPISEHNRLYWYRQTLGQGPEFLTYFQNEAQLEKSRLLSDRFSAERPKGSFSTLEIQRTEQGDSAMYLCASSSGTWSSYNEQFFGPGTRLTVL.

V and J are TRBV20-1 and TRBJ2-5. Germline values: CDR1 DFQATT, CDR2 SNEGSKA (reference sequence). CDR3 length: 14 residues. CDR3 amino acids: CSARVPDIQETQYF.

The chain is built from TRBV19 and TRBJ2-1. The CDR3 sequence is 11 residues long. Germline loops: CDR1 LNHDA, CDR2 SQIVND (reference sequence). The CDR3 sequence: CASSIRGEQFF.